This T cell receptor beta chain was identified in a study of T-cell reconstitution after alpha-beta-depleted transplantation in children. Library preparation (for TCRbeta) was performed with unique molecular identifiers. TCRdb redid the calling of the PCR reads with MiXCR, one entry per CDR3 protein. The sample consists of 200,000 to 300,000 distinct CDR3 sequences, around 11% of them appearing once. The CDR3 sequence is 12 residues long. The V and J ends lost 2 bases and 3 bases respectively, with 8 bases between them. Germline-derived CDR1 and CDR2 are DFQATT and SNEGSKA (reference sequence). On this clonotype: Just one base apart from a much larger clone, this may be a read error.

The sample was PBMCs from the stem cell graft donor, taken from the stem cell graft. This chain uses TRBV20-1 with TRBJ2-7; D uncertain. This TCR was recovered from a human donor who donated a stem cell graft to a child with acute lymphoblastic leukemia. In DNA form, the CDR3 reads TGCAGTGCTAGAAATGGTGTCTACGAGCAGTACTTC. Translation: CSARNGVYEQYF.